Listed below are T cell receptor beta chains from one sample, sequenced in a study of esophageal squamous cell carcinoma under preoperative chemotherapy. TCRdb reanalysed the PCR reads using MiXCR and keeps one entry per CDR3 protein. This table holds 30,000 to 35,000 distinct CDR3 sequences, under 60% found once. The sample here was taken from a patient given preoperative chemotherapy. The receptors were gathered from a human donor with esophageal squamous cell carcinoma. The donor label of this sample is uncertain. The CDR3 runs from the conserved cysteine through the conserved F or W. Each record gives: D gene, clone size, V gene, J gene, CDR3 DNA, CDR3 protein. A D gene is named only where the DNA matches it firmly. The size entry is marked missing in some rows and otherwise reads once, few, many or a size class.

.	.	TRBV12-3/TRBV12-4	TRBJ2-3	TGTGCCAGCAGGGCCACTGGCGGGGGCAACCCAGAGACGCAGTATTTT	CASRATGGGNPETQYF
TRBD2	medium-sized	TRBV7-6	TRBJ2-1	TGTGCCAGCAGCTTAGAGCCTAGCGGGGGGGCCGGGTTCTTC	CASSLEPSGGAGFF
.	.	TRBV7-2	TRBJ2-4	TGTGCCAGCAGCTTGGGCTGCGCCCAAAACACCCAGTACTTC	CASSLGCAQNTQYF
.	many	TRBV7-2	TRBJ2-5	TGTGCCAGCAGCTTAGTTTTCAATGAGCAGTACTTC	CASSLVFNEQYF
TRBD2	.	TRBV6-1	TRBJ2-5	TGTGCCAGCAGTGCGGGACTAGCCCTCGATACCCAGTATTTC	CASSAGLALDTQYF
TRBD2	few	TRBV7-2	TRBJ2-7	TGTGCCAGCAGCTTAGCCAGGGTCGGGGGGGAGCAGTACTTC	CASSLARVGGEQYF
.	few	TRBV7-6	TRBJ2-3	TGTGCCAGCAAGCAGAGGGCCAATGGAGATACGCAGTATTTT	CASKQRANGDTQYF
.	many	TRBV4-3	TRBJ2-3	TGCGCCAGCAGCCAAGGCGTCAGGGGAGTCACAGATACGCAGTATTTT	CASSQGVRGVTDTQYF
TRBD2	many	TRBV7-2	TRBJ2-7	TGTGCCAGCAGCTTGACTAGCGGGAACTACGAGCAGTACTTC	CASSLTSGNYEQYF
.	.	TRBV19	TRBJ2-3	TGTGCCAGTAGTAGGGGAAACACAGATACGCAGTATTTT	CASSRGNTDTQYF
.	few	TRBV6-5	TRBJ1-2	TGTGCCAGCAGTTACTCGGGTAATGGCTACACCTTC	CASSYSGNGYTF
TRBD1	few	TRBV7-8	TRBJ1-6	TGTGCCAGCAGCGCCGACAGGGGGGGGAGCTCCTATAATTCACCCCTCCACTTT	CASSADRGGSSYNSPLHF
TRBD2	once	TRBV12-3/TRBV12-4	TRBJ2-3	TGTGCCAGCAGCCGCCCCGCGGGGGGGATAGGCACAGATACGCAGTACTTT	CASSRPAGGIGTDTQYF
.	.	TRBV7-8	TRBJ2-3	TGTGCCAGCAGCGGCCTAGGGGGGGGGCCCGGTGAGACCCAGTATTTT	CASSGLGGGPGETQYF
.	many	TRBV12-3/TRBV12-4	TRBJ2-2	TGTGCCAGCAGTCCGGACAGCTGGGGCACCGGGGAGCTGTTTTTT	CASSPDSWGTGELFF
TRBD2	once	TRBV7-9	TRBJ2-3	TGTGGCGGGGGGTTAGGGACCGGGGACACAGAGACGCAGTATTTC	CGGGLGTGDTETQYF
.	few	TRBV7-2	TRBJ2-7	TGTGCCAGCAGCTTAACCAGGGGACATTACAATGAGCAGTACTTC	CASSLTRGHYNEQYF
.	many	TRBV11-2	TRBJ2-7	TGTGCCAGCAGCTTAGTTTCTGCGGGGCGCTACGAGCAGTACTTC	CASSLVSAGRYEQYF
.	few	TRBV7-2	TRBJ2-4	TGTGCCAGCAGCCTCCTCGGGTCAGCCAAAAACATTCAGTACTTC	CASSLLGSAKNIQYF
.	.	TRBV6-2/TRBV6-3	TRBJ2-3	TGTGCCAGCGGTGGCGGTGACCCTGATACCCAGTATTTT	CASGGGDPDTQYF
TRBD2	.	TRBV7-8	TRBJ2-3	TGTGCCAGCGCGGACCTAGCGGGGCGGGCCGAAGAGACCCAGTATTTC	CASADLAGRAEETQYF
TRBD2	few	TRBV10-3	TRBJ2-3	TGTGCCACCAGGCCGGGACTAGCGGGGGGGGGGAGGACAGATACGCAGTATTTT	CATRPGLAGGGRTDTQYF
.	.	TRBV7-2	TRBJ2-2	TGTGCCAGCAGCTTGGGGGCCGGGGCTGTGAGATCCGGGACGCTGTATTTT	CASSLGAGAVRSGTLYF
.	few	TRBV6-2/TRBV6-3	TRBJ2-2	TGTGCCAGCAACCGGGGGCGGTTTGACACCGGGGAGCTGTTTTTT	CASNRGRFDTGELFF
.	many	TRBV6-2/TRBV6-3	TRBJ2-3	TGTGCCAGCAGTTACTCGTCAACAGATACGCAGTATTTT	CASSYSSTDTQYF
TRBD2	.	TRBV11-3	TRBJ2-4	TGTGCCAGCAGCTCGGGGCGGGGGGCCAAAGACATTCAGTACTTT	CASSSGRGAKDIQYF
TRBD1	.	TRBV7-9	TRBJ2-7	TGTGCCAGCAGCTTATGGGGGACAGGGGGCTACGAGCAGTACTTC	CASSLWGTGGYEQYF
TRBD2	once	TRBV7-6	TRBJ2-3	TGTGCCAGCAGGGCGGGGGGGGTCAAAAACACGCAGTACTTT	CASRAGGVKNTQYF
TRBD2	.	TRBV13	TRBJ2-5	TGTGCCAGCAGCTTAGGCCTAAGGGCTAGCGGGGGAGAAGAGACCCAGTACTTC	CASSLGLRASGGEETQYF
.	few	TRBV7-2	TRBJ2-3	TGTGCCAGCAGCAATAGCGGTAGCACAGATACGCAGTATTTT	CASSNSGSTDTQYF
.	once	TRBV12-5	TRBJ2-7	TGTGCTAGTGGTTTGCCAGACAGCGCGGGCGGGATCCCTCACGAGCAGTACTTC	CASGLPDSAGGIPHEQYF
.	.	TRBV12-3/TRBV12-4	TRBJ2-5	TGTGTCAGCGCTACTACCAGCGGCCGTGACCAAGATACCCAGTACTTC	CVSATTSGRDQDTQYF
.	.	TRBV6-1	TRBJ1-6	TGTGCCAGCAACTTAGAGTCACCGGCCCCTAATTCACCCCTCCACTTT	CASNLESPAPNSPLHF
.	many	TRBV6-2/TRBV6-3	TRBJ2-1	TGTGCCAGCAGTTACGGGGTCCAAGTGGGTGAGCAGTTCTTC	CASSYGVQVGEQFF
TRBD1	many	TRBV7-9	TRBJ2-1	TGTGCCAGCAGCTTAGAGTTCCAGGGGGTTTTGTACAATGAGCAGTTCTTC	CASSLEFQGVLYNEQFF
TRBD2	.	TRBV7-2	TRBJ2-3	TGTGCCCGCATCTCGGGGGGGGTAAGCACAGATACTCAGTATTTC	CARISGGVSTDTQYF
.	many	TRBV12-3/TRBV12-4	TRBJ2-7	TGTGCCAGCAGTCAACATGGACAGTACGAGCAGTACTTC	CASSQHGQYEQYF
.	.	TRBV7-6	TRBJ2-5	TGTGCCAGCATCCCTAGCTACGGCACAGATACCCAGTACTTC	CASIPSYGTDTQYF
.	.	TRBV7-3	TRBJ2-4	TGTGCCAGCAGCCTCAAACCGGGGCGGGGGGACAGAAACACTCAGTATTTC	CASSLKPGRGDRNTQYF
.	.	TRBV12-5	TRBJ2-7	TGTGCTAGTGGTTTGGACGGACAGCCCTACGAGCAGTACTTC	CASGLDGQPYEQYF
.	.	TRBV7-8	TRBJ2-3	TGTGCCAGCAGCAACCTGGGGGGGGGGGCCAAAAATACTCAGTATTTT	CASSNLGGGAKNTQYF
.	.	TRBV7-2	TRBJ2-5	TGTGCCAGCGGCTTAGACGGTCATGGCACAGATACCCAGTACTTT	CASGLDGHGTDTQYF
.	.	TRBV12-3/TRBV12-4	TRBJ2-1	TGTGCCAGCAGTTCGGGGGCCACCTACAATGAGCAGTTCTTC	CASSSGATYNEQFF
.	.	TRBV6-2/TRBV6-3	TRBJ2-1	TGTGCCAGCGGTTACCCGGCTGTGGGTAGCGATGCGCAGTTCTTC	CASGYPAVGSDAQFF
.	.	TRBV11-3	TRBJ2-3	TGTGCCAGCAAGGCTGTGAGCACAGATACGCAGTATTTT	CASKAVSTDTQYF